This is a list of T cell receptor beta chains from one sample in a study of blood T cell repertoires in COVID-19. Method: immunoSEQ multiplex PCR; TCRdb's copy keeps in-frame clones and lacks some. The table has about 180,000 clones, around 80% seen once; the top ten hold about 10%. The source material was peripheral blood. The receptor set was obtained from a woman older than 75 with COVID-19, enrolled during active disease. CDR3s include the opening cysteine and the closing phenylalanine or tryptophan. D genes are given only for firm matches. Rows give clone size only sometimes, using once, few, many, or a class for an expanded clone.

abundance	v_gene	j_gene	d_gene	CDR3aa	CDR3nt
.	TRBV19	TRBJ1-1	.	CASSPPLQGTNTEAFF	TGTGCCAGTAGTCCCCCCTTACAGGGCACGAACACTGAAGCTTTCTTT
few	TRBV5-1	TRBJ1-4	.	CASRRTANEKLFF	TGCGCCAGTAGGAGGACAGCTAATGAAAAACTGTTTTTT
once	TRBV7-9	TRBJ2-1	TRBD2	CASSGVLAGYTNEQFF	TGTGCCAGCAGCGGGGTGCTAGCGGGATATACTAATGAGCAGTTCTTC
.	TRBV7-9	TRBJ2-7	.	CASSPLAGPSYEQYF	TGTGCCAGCAGCCCCCTGGCAGGGCCCTCCTACGAGCAGTACTTC
.	TRBV7-3	TRBJ1-1	.	CASSSGVNTEAFF	TGTGCCAGCAGTTCAGGGGTGAACACTGAAGCTTTCTTT
.	TRBV6-5	TRBJ2-2	.	CAVQTGSTNTGELFF	TGTGCCGTACAGACAGGCTCGACGAACACCGGGGAGCTGTTTTTT
once	TRBV29-1	TRBJ2-5	.	CSVEGQQETQYF	TGCAGCGTGGAGGGACAGCAAGAGACCCAGTACTTC
.	TRBV24-1	TRBJ2-7	TRBD2	CATSDSRGAGNEQYF	TGTGCCACCAGTGATTCGCGGGGGGCCGGCAACGAGCAGTACTTC
.	TRBV11-3	TRBJ2-3	TRBD1	CASSPGTGGDTQYF	TGTGCCAGCAGCCCCGGGACAGGGGGGGATACGCAGTATTTT
.	TRBV15	TRBJ2-2	.	CATSRDPEFGELFF	TGTGCCACCAGCAGAGATCCGGAGTTCGGGGAGCTGTTTTTT
.	TRBV5-4	TRBJ2-7	TRBD1	CASSLGTGVFYEQYF	TGTGCCAGCAGCTTGGGGACAGGAGTTTTCTACGAGCAGTACTTC